A single sample gave rise to the 27 T cell receptor beta chains below, sequenced in a study of post-analysis software for immune sequencing data. The study, taken as a whole, reports: Five or six TRBV segments, TRBV5-6, TRBV5-1 and TRBV20-1 among them, were found more frequent in patients than controls.

TCR beta libraries were prepared from cDNA with unique molecular identifiers. TCRdb itself ran the PCR reads through MiXCR, one entry per CDR3 protein. The sample records approximately 250,000 distinct CDR3 sequences, about 40% being singletons. Their specific antigens are unknown. The source material was blood. All receptors derive from a girl aged 5-17 years with multiple sclerosis.

This clonotype was seen ten or more times. The chain couples TRBV5-1 to TRBJ1-2; tentatively, D is TRBD1 (6 bases). CDR3 length equals 12 residues. Germline loops: CDR1 SGHRS, CDR2 YFSETQ. Trimming stripped 10 bases from V and 2 bases from J, with 12 bases between. The CDR3 protein is CAEGDGNYGYTF. The CDR3 nucleotides are TGCGCCGAGGGGGACGGAAACTATGGCTACACCTTC.

Turning to this clonotype: The final CDR3 position lacks the conserved phenylalanine or tryptophan, pointing to a likely read error. The chain combines TRBV12-3 or TRBV12-4 with TRBJ1-5; 9 nucleotides match TRBD1. The CDR3 extends over 16 amino acids. V was clipped by 6 bases and J by 3 bases; unmatched bases: 9. For the CDR3, the DNA is TGTGCCAGCAGACTAGGGACAGGGCAGGACAATCAGCCCCAGCATCTT. Translation gives CASRLGTGQDNQPQHL.

Only a few counts were recorded for this clonotype. Mismatch with germline at one junction end may stem from a read error. The chain has TRBV20-1 and TRBJ2-3, with D perhaps TRBD1 (6 bases). The V gene's germline CDR1 is DFQATT and CDR2 SNEGSKA (reference sequence). This CDR3 has 11 residues. The CDR3 loop reads CSARDTDAQYF. The CDR3 region has the DNA TGCAGTGCTCGGGACACAGATGCGCAGTATTTT.

The J gene is TRBJ2-4, the V gene TRBV20-1, with D perhaps TRBD1 (6 bases). CDR3 size: 14 residues. The germline CDR1 and CDR2 sequences are DFQATT and SNEGSKA (reference sequence). V lost 4 bases to trimming and J lost 4 bases, with 14 bases between them. The CDR3: CSAISSGQKNIQYF. In nucleotides, the CDR3 is TGCAGTGCTATATCCAGCGGACAGAAAAACATTCAGTACTTC.

The chain recombines TRBV9 with TRBJ2-1, with 9 bases that match TRBD1. Germline-derived CDR1 and CDR2 are SGDLS and YYNGEE. The CDR3 has 16 residues. Trimming at V came to 3 bases and at J to 2 bases, leaving 6 bases not matched to a gene. The CDR3 protein is CASSGPGTGPYNEQFF. DNA of the CDR3: TGTGCCAGCAGCGGTCCCGGGACAGGGCCCTACAATGAGCAGTTCTTC. The full variable domain, in which reference TRBV9 and TRBJ2-1 provide the parts outside the CDR3, is DSGVTQTPKHLITATGQRVTLRCSPRSGDLSVYWYQQSLDQGLQFLIQYYNGEERAKGNILERFSAQQFPDLHSELNLSSLELGDSALYFCASSGPGTGPYNEQFFGPGTRLTVL.

This clonotype was picked up a small number of times. The J gene is TRBJ2-1, the V gene TRBV6-6, with D perhaps TRBD2 (6 bases). The V gene lost 0 bases and the J gene lost 9 bases, with 18 bases spanning the gap. This CDR3 has 16 residues. Germline-derived CDR1 and CDR2 are MNHNY and SVGAGI (reference sequence). The CDR3 reads CASSYSKVPPRGEQFF. The CDR3 DNA is TGTGCCAGCAGTTACTCAAAGGTCCCTCCGCGGGGTGAGCAGTTCTTC.

About this clonotype itself: Being one base from a much bigger clone, this may be a read error. The chain employs TRBV5-5 and TRBJ2-1; D is perhaps TRBD2 (5 bases). Germline assignment: CDR1 SGHKS and CDR2 YYEKEE (reference sequence). V lost 4 bases and J lost 2, with 19 bases in between. This CDR3 comprises 17 residues. CDR3 coding DNA: TGTGCCAGCAGCCCGCCCGCCTTGGGGAGAGCCTACAATGAGCAGTTCTTC. As protein: CASSPPALGRAYNEQFF.

The chain recombines TRBV29-1 with TRBJ2-1, with a weak D call TRBD2 (6 bases). Trimming pared 1 base from V and 4 bases from J, leaving 11 bases between. The CDR3 runs 14 residues. Germline-derived CDR1 and CDR2 are SQVTM and ANQGSEA. The CDR3 nucleotides are TGCAGCGTTGAAGTCCTTGGGGGGTACAATGAGCAGTTCTTC. It specifies CSVEVLGGYNEQFF.

This clonotype was observed a handful of times. This chain connects TRBV5-1 to TRBJ2-5; D uncertain. The CDR3 spans 11 residues. Germline V CDR1 and CDR2: SGHRS, YFSETQ. The ends were cut back, 7 bases at V and 11 bases at J, with 15 bases in the middle. The CDR3 protein is CASGLDNEQYF. The CDR3 coding sequence is TGCGCCAGCGGGCTCGACAATGAGCAGTACTTC.

A note on this clonotype: A much larger clone differs from this one at a single base, so this may be a read error. CDR3 coding DNA: TGCGCCAGCAGTGAGTCGACGAACACTGAAGCTTTCTTT. This translates into CASSESTNTEAFF. The chain combines TRBV10-2 with TRBJ1-1; no clear D. Trimming removed 0 bases at V and 1 base at J, with 3 bases between. The germline gives CDR1 WSHSY, CDR2 SAAADI. The CDR3 spans 13 residues.

This clonotype appeared once. The chain uses TRBV6-2 or TRBV6-3 and TRBJ2-1; D uncertain. Per the germline V gene, CDR1 is MNHEY and CDR2 is SVGEGT. This CDR3 contains 15 residues. The V and J ends lost 0 bases and 4 bases respectively, with 10 bases between them. The DNA of the CDR3 is TGTGCCAGCAGTTACTCTATGATTCTTTACAATGAGCAGTTCTTC. It translates to CASSYSMILYNEQFF.

The chain recombines TRBV4-2 with TRBJ2-3, with D unclear. Germline V CDR1 and CDR2: LGHNA, YNFKEQ. V was pared by 0 bases and J by 4 bases, with 11 bases between. This CDR3 contains 15 residues. The CDR3 bases are TGTGCCAGCAGCCAAGAGCAAGCGTCGTCAGATACGCAGTATTTT. Protein product: CASSQEQASSDTQYF.

V gene TRBV5-1 combines with J gene TRBJ1-6, with D unresolved. Germline V gene sequence: CDR1 SGHRS, CDR2 YFSETQ. The CDR3 length is 13 residues. V was cut by 1 base and J by 7 bases, with 6 bases left in between. This chain's CDR3 is CASSLHENSPLHF. The CDR3 DNA reads as TGCGCCAGCAGCTTGCACGAAAATTCACCCCTCCACTTT. The whole variable domain, filled in from reference TRBV5-1 and TRBJ1-6, reads KAGVTQTPRYLIKTRGQQVTLSCSPISGHRSVSWYQQTPGQGLQFLFEYFSETQRNKGNFPGRFSGRQFSNSRSEMNVSTLELGDSALYLCASSLHENSPLHFGNGTRLTVT.

This clonotype was detected many times. V and J are TRBV5-1 and TRBJ2-1; D gene unclear. Trimming removed 0 bases from V and 8 bases from J, with 3 bases in between. There are 11 residues in the CDR3. Germline V CDR1 and CDR2: SGHRS, YFSETQ. DNA of the CDR3: TGCGCCAGCAGCTTGGACTATGAGCAGTTCTTC. Protein: CASSLDYEQFF.

This clonotype was picked up a small number of times. A much larger clone differs by one base, so this may be a read error. The chain joins TRBV18 to TRBJ2-3, with unresolved D. V was clipped by 5 bases and J by 4 bases, with 10 bases between them. The germline V gene has CDR1 KGHSH and CDR2 LQKENI. The CDR3 runs 13 residues. CDR3 sequence reads: CASSAGNADTQYF. The CDR3 DNA sequence: TGTGCCAGCTCAGCAGGTAACGCAGATACGCAGTATTTT.

This clonotype was observed at least ten times. The chain is built from TRBV28 and TRBJ2-3, with D possibly TRBD2 on 6 matching bases. Trimming removed 8 bases at V and 0 bases at J, with 12 bases between. The CDR3 runs 14 residues. CDR1 MDHEN and CDR2 SYDVKM come from the germline V gene. Here the CDR3 reads CASGPGTSTDTQYF. CDR3 bases: TGTGCCAGCGGACCCGGGACTAGCACAGATACGCAGTATTTT. The full variable domain, with the rest looked up from reference TRBV28 and TRBJ2-3, is DVKVTQSSRYLVKRTGEKVFLECVQDMDHENMFWYRQDPGLGLRLIYFSYDVKMKEKGDIPEGYSVSREKKERFSLILESASTNQTSMYLCASGPGTSTDTQYFGPGTRLTVL.

This clonotype was seen many times. The chain combines TRBV6-1 with TRBJ2-7, with 13 bases fitting TRBD2. Losses at the gene ends were 6 bases for V and 5 bases for J; bases not matched to a gene: 4. The CDR3 length is 14 residues. Looked up from germline, CDR1 is MNHNS and CDR2 is SASEGT. CDR3 sequence reads: CASRDGLAGDEQYF. The CDR3 DNA is TGTGCCAGCAGAGACGGACTAGCGGGGGACGAGCAGTACTTC.

The rearrangement uses TRBV7-2 and TRBJ2-2; no clear D gene. CDR3 size: 11 residues. Germline lookup yields CDR1 SGHTA and CDR2 FQGNSA. V gave up 5 bases and J gave up 10 bases, with 8 bases separating them. In nucleotides, the CDR3 is TGTGCCAGCAGCCCGATAATGGAGCTGTTTTTT. Amino acids: CASSPIMELFF.

The chain links TRBV5-1 to TRBJ2-1; 13 bases agree with TRBD2. Germline assignment: CDR1 SGHRS and CDR2 YFSETQ. This CDR3 has 16 amino acids. V lost 2 bases to trimming and J lost 6 bases; unmatched junction nucleotides: 5. The DNA for the CDR3 is TGCGCCAGCAGCTTACCACTAGCGGGGGGGCCCAATGAGCAGTTCTTC. It codes for CASSLPLAGGPNEQFF.

The genes are TRBV2 and TRBJ2-3, with 9 bases that match TRBD1. The CDR3 spans 13 residues. V lost 1 base to trimming and J lost 13 bases; unmatched junction nucleotides: 6. Germline CDR1 SNHLY, CDR2 FYNNEI. The DNA for the CDR3 is TGTGCCAGCAGTGAAGTGCGTGGGACAGGGAAGTATTTT. The encoded protein is CASSEVRGTGKYF.

The table lists this clonotype with many counts. V and J are TRBV5-1 and TRBJ2-7, with a weak D call TRBD1 (5 bases). The CDR3 covers 14 residues. Germline assignment: CDR1 SGHRS and CDR2 YFSETQ. Trimming took 4 bases from V and 1 from J, leaving 12 bases between them. The CDR3 loop reads CASSIDSYSYEQYF. The CDR3 coding sequence is TGCGCCAGCAGCATCGACAGTTATTCCTACGAGCAGTACTTC.

This clonotype has at least ten counts. The chain has TRBV27 and TRBJ2-1; TRBD2 matches 14 bases. Losses at the gene ends were 7 bases for V and 2 bases for J; bases not matched to a gene: 10. This CDR3 comprises 18 residues. Germline CDR1 and CDR2: MNHEY and SMNVEV (reference sequence). CDR3 protein: CASTLGTSGSSAYNEQFF. DNA for the CDR3: TGTGCCAGCACCCTCGGGACTAGCGGGAGTAGCGCCTACAATGAGCAGTTCTTC.

There are many counts of this clonotype. V usage is TRBV4-1 and J usage is TRBJ1-6; D might be TRBD1 (6 bases). The CDR3 totals 17 residues. CDR1 is MGHRA, CDR2 YSYEKL, per germline. V dropped 3 bases and J dropped 1 base, with 13 bases sitting between them. CDR3: CASSHVQGRSYNSPLHF. The CDR3 DNA follows: TGCGCCAGCAGCCATGTACAGGGTCGTTCCTATAATTCACCCCTCCACTTT.

This clonotype was seen many times. The rearrangement uses TRBV7-2 and TRBJ2-1; D may correspond to TRBD1 or TRBD2 (5 bases each). Trimming stripped 3 bases from V and 0 bases from J, with 12 bases between. The CDR3 has 16 amino acids. Germline CDR1 and CDR2: SGHTA and FQGNSA. The CDR3 loop reads CASSFWSGASYNEQFF. The CDR3 DNA follows: TGTGCCAGCAGCTTCTGGTCCGGGGCCTCCTACAATGAGCAGTTCTTC.

Notes on this clonotype: This sequence may be a read error, since a much larger clone differs from it by one base. This chain connects TRBV15 to TRBJ2-5; the D call may be TRBD1 or TRBD2 (7 bases each). CDR3 size: 15 residues. Germline V gene lookup returns CDR1 LNHNV and CDR2 YYDKDF (reference sequence). This chain's CDR3 is CATSRRGGGQETRYF. DNA of the CDR3: TGTGCCACCAGCAGAAGGGGAGGGGGCCAAGAGACCCGGTACTTC.

At least ten counts were recorded for this clonotype. J is TRBJ1-2 and V is TRBV20-1, with a possible D match to TRBD1 (6 bases). V was cut by 0 bases and J by 6 bases, with 11 bases left in between. The CDR3 is 13 residues long. CDR1 is DFQATT, CDR2 SNEGSKA, per germline (reference sequence). CDR3 sequence (DNA): TGCAGTGCTAGAGATCCCAGGGGCCATGGCTACACCTTC. This encodes CSARDPRGHGYTF.

The sample holds a few counts of this clonotype. The V gene is TRBV7-9, the J gene TRBJ2-2; D is possibly TRBD2 (6 bases). The V gene's germline CDR1 is SEHNR and CDR2 FQNEAQ (reference sequence). V shed 4 bases and J shed 6 bases, with 12 bases lying between them. The CDR3 is 14 amino acids. The CDR3 bases are TGTGCCAGCAGCTCCAGGAGGGACGCCGGGGAGCTGTTTTTT. Translation gives CASSSRRDAGELFF.